This T cell receptor beta chain is drawn from a study of vaccination effects on CD4 cells after COVID-19. Sequencing in the ViraFEST assay came after antigen-specific CD4+ T cells had been expanded with viral peptide pools, which were used to stimulate PBMC. Scientists isolated CD4+ T cells after a roughly 9-day culture period ended. This person caught SARS-CoV-2 sometime from March to December 2020, and PCR testing confirmed the infection. TCRdb's table, derived via immunoSEQ multiplex PCR, lists solely in-frame clones and lacks some. The data hold around 53,000 clones, with 65% to 80% observed a single time. Germline CDR1 LNHNV, CDR2 YYDKDF (reference sequence). Trimming removed 0 bases from V and 2 bases from J, with 4 bases in between. CDR3 length equals 14 residues. Comments on this clone: Antigen: not known.

V usage is TRBV15 and J usage is TRBJ2-2; D is undetermined. The sequencing used CD4+ T cells from PBMCs cultured with HIV peptides, collected before COVID-19 vaccination. The subset here: HIV-1 Nef peptide pool negative control/reference culture. The receptor was isolated from a human donor who had a prior SARS-CoV-2 infection. In DNA, the CDR3 is TGTGCCACCAGCAGAGATCCTAACACCGGGGAGCTGTTTTTT. Protein product: CATSRDPNTGELFF.